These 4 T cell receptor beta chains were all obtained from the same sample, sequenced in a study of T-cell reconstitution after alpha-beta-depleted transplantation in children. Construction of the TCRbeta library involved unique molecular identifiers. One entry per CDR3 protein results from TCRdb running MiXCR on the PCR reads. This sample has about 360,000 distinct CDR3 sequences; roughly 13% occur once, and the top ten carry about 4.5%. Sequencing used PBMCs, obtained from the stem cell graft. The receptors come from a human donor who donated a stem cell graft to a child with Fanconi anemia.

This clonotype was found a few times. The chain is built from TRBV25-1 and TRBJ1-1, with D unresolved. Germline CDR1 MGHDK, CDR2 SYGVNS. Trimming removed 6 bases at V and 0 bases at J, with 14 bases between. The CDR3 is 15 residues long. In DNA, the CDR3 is TGTGCCAGCAGGCCGACTGCCTACATGAACACTGAAGCTTTCTTT. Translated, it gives CASRPTAYMNTEAFF.

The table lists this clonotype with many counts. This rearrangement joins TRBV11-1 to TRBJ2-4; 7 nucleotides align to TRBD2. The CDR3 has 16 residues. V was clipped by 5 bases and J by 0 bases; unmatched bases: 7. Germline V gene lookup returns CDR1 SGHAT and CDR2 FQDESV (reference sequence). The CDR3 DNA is TGTGCCAGCAGCCCGGAAGCGGGGCTAGCCAAAAACATTCAGTACTTC. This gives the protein CASSPEAGLAKNIQYF.

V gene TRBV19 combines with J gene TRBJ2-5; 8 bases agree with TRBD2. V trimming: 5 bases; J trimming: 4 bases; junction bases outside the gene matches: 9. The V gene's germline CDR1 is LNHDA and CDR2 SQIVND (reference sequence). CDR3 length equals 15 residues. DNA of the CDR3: TGTGCCAGTAGTTATAGCGGGGAGAAGACAGAGACCCAGTACTTC. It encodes CASSYSGEKTETQYF.

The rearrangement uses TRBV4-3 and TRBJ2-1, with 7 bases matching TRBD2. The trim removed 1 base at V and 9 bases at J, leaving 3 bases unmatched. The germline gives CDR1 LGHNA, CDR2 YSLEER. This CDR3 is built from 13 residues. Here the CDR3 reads CASSQGGGGEQFF. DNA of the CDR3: TGCGCCAGCAGCCAAGGGGGGGGTGGTGAGCAGTTCTTC.